This entry is about one T cell receptor beta chain. The antigen is undetermined. The sample comes from a study of circulating and synovial CD4+ cells in juvenile arthritis. V shed 1 base and J 6 bases; nucleotides not matched to a gene: 5. CDR3 size: 15 residues. Germline V gene data show CDR1 as SGHVS and CDR2 as FQNEAQ. Study results and caveats: Shared-clonotype fractions with synovium likely underestimate full repertoire overlap. These blood cells shared more CDR3 sequences with synovium than bulk blood. CPL versus bulk CD4 samples: T cell genome counts differed by at least an order of magnitude. Diversity here was lower than in bulk blood CD4 cells.

TCRdb keeps only in-frame clones here, not all; method: immunoSEQ multiplex PCR. The table shows around 15,000 clones, with approximately 89% occurring only once. The receptor was derived from a human donor with juvenile idiopathic arthritis. J is TRBJ2-3 and V is TRBV7-8; 9 nucleotides agree with TRBD2. Sequencing input: CD4+ T cells from blood. CDR3 sequence (DNA): TGTGCCAGCAGCTTAGTGCGGGGGGGCGACGATACGCAGTATTTT. Residues: CASSLVRGGDDTQYF. Supplemented by reference TRBV7-8 and TRBJ2-3, the full variable domain reads GAGVSQSPRYKVAKRGQDVALRCDPISGHVSLFWYQQALGQGPEFLTYFQNEAQLDKSGLPSDRFFAERPEGSVSTLKIQRTQQEDSAVYLCASSLVRGGDDTQYFGPGTRLTVL.